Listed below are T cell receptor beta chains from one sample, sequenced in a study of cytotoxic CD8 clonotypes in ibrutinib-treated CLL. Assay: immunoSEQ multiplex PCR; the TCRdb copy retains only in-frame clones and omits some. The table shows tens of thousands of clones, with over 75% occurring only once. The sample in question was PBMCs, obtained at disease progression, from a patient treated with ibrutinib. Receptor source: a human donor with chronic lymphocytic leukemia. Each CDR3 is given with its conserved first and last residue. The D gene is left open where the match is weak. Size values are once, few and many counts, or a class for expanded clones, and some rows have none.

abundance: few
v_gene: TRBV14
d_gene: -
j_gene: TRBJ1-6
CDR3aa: CASSPGLRSSPLHF
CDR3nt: TGTGCCAGCAGCCCGGGGCTGAGGTCTTCACCCCTCCACTTT

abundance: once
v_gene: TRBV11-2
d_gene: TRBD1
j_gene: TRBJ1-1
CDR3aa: CASSLGQGAEAFF
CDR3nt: TGTGCCAGCAGCTTAGGGCAGGGGGCTGAAGCTTTCTTT

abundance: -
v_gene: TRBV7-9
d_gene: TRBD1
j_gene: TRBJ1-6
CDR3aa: CASSPGTVYNSPLHF
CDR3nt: TGTGCCAGCAGTCCCGGGACAGTCTATAATTCACCCCTCCACTTT

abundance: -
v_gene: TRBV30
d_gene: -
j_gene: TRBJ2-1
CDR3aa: CAWKRRYGYNEQFF
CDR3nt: TGTGCCTGGAAACGGAGGTACGGGTACAATGAGCAGTTCTTC

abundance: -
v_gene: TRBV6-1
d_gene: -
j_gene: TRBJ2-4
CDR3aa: CASSKGTLAKNIQYF
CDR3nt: TGTGCCAGCAGTAAGGGCACTCTAGCCAAAAACATTCAGTACTTC

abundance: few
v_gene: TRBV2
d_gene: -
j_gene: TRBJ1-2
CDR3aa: CASSARVAGYTF
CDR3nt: TGTGCCAGCAGTGCGAGGGTTGCTGGCTACACCTTC

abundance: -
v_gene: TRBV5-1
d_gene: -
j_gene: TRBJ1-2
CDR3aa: CASSGTLTANGYTF
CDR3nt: TGCGCCAGCAGCGGGACTTTGACAGCAAATGGCTACACCTTC

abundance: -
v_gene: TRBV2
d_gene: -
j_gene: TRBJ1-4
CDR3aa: CATNEMGTSNEKLFF
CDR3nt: TGTGCCACCAACGAAATGGGGACATCTAATGAAAAACTGTTTTTT

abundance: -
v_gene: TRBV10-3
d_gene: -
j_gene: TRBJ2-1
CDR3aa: CAISDFGGDRASYNEQFF
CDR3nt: TGTGCCATCAGTGACTTCGGGGGGGACAGGGCCTCCTACAATGAGCAGTTCTTC

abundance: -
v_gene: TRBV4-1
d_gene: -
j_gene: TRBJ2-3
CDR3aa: CASSQVGRVRGDTQYF
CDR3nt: TGCGCCAGCAGCCAAGTTGGAAGGGTCCGGGGTGATACGCAGTATTTT

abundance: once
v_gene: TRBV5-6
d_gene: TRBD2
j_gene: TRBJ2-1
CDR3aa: CASSSTSGRPLTYNEQFF
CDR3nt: TGTGCCAGCAGCTCGACTAGCGGGAGACCTCTCACCTACAATGAGCAGTTCTTC

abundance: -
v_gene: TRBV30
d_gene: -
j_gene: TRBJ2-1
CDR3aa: CAWADRLAYNEQFF
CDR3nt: TGTGCCTGGGCCGACAGGCTCGCCTACAATGAGCAGTTCTTC

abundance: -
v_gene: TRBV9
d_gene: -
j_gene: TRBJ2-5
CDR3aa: CASSVGVGEGTTFRETQYF
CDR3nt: TGTGCCAGCAGCGTAGGCGTTGGGGAAGGGACCACCTTTAGAGAGACCCAGTACTTC

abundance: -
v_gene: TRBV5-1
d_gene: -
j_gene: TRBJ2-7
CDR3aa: CASSLAGGQLYEQYF
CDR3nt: TGCGCCAGCAGCTTGGCGGGGGGCCAGCTATACGAGCAGTACTTC

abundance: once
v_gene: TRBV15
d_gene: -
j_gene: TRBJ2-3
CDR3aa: CATSTYRTGSDTQYF
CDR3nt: TGTGCCACCAGCACATATCGGACCGGGTCAGATACGCAGTATTTT

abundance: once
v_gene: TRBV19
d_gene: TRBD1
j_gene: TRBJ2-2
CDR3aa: CASSSGTGGTGELFF
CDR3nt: TGTGCCAGTAGTTCCGGGACAGGTGGGACCGGGGAGCTGTTTTTT

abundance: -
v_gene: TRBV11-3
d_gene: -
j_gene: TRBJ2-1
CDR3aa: CASSLGSLGLSEQFF
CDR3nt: TGTGCCAGCAGCTTAGGTAGTCTGGGGCTAAGTGAGCAGTTCTTC